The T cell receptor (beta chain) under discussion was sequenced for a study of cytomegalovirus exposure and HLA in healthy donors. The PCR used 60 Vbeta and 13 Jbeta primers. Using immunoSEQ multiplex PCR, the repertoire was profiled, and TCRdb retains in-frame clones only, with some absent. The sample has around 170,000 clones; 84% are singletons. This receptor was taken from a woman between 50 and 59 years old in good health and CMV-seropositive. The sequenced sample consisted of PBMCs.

CDR3: CASSRNDRVGANEQFF. The CDR3 nucleotides are TGTGCCAGTAGCCGGAACGACAGGGTTGGGGCCAATGAGCAGTTCTTC. The rearrangement joins TRBV19 to TRBJ2-1; the match to TRBD1 covers 7 bases. V shed 6 bases and J 6 bases; nucleotides not matched to a gene: 14. The length of the CDR3 is 16 residues. Germline lookup yields CDR1 LNHDA and CDR2 SQIVND (reference sequence).